This T cell receptor (beta chain) was retrieved from a study of blood T cells in healthy people across ages. The authors ran a second PCR of roughly 6 to 11 cycles using a sample-barcoded 5' primer and a J-beta primer mix. TCRdb ran MiXCR on the 5' RACE reads and lists one entry per CDR3 protein. The sample consists of hundreds of thousands of distinct CDR3 sequences, around 45% of them appearing once. This receptor was taken from a man aged 60 to 75 in good health. Sample: blood.

The CDR3 is CATSERPRDRDASYEQYF. As DNA, the CDR3 is TGTGCCACCAGTGAAAGACCCCGGGACAGGGATGCCTCCTACGAGCAGTACTTC. The chain employs TRBV24-1 and TRBJ2-7; TRBD1 matches at 9 bases. This CDR3 spans 18 amino acids. With V trimmed by 4 bases and J by 0 bases, 12 bases remained unmatched. Germline V gene lookup returns CDR1 KGHDR and CDR2 SFDVKD.